The 3 T cell receptor beta chains below all came from one sample that was sequenced in a study of cytomegalovirus exposure and HLA in healthy donors. PCR amplification relied on 60 Vbeta primers (plus 13 Jbeta primers). Clones were sequenced by immunoSEQ multiplex PCR, and TCRdb holds only the in-frame ones, with some missing. The repertoire has approximately 130,000 clones, around 85% of them found once; the top ten carry about 1.8%. The specimen was PBMCs. All receptors come from a boy aged 5 to 17 in good health and CMV-seronegative.

This clone was counted many times. The rearrangement links TRBV11-2 to TRBJ2-7; 9 nucleotides line up with TRBD2. With V trimmed by 5 bases and J by 5 bases, 7 bases remained unmatched. The CDR3 loop spans 14 amino acids. CDR1 and CDR2 from the germline V gene are SGHAT and FQNNGV. CDR3 protein: CASSLISGSDEQYF. In DNA form, the CDR3 reads TGTGCCAGCAGCCTAATTAGCGGGAGCGACGAGCAGTACTTC.

This chain joins TRBV29-1 and TRBJ2-1; 7 bases line up with TRBD1. This CDR3 is built from 12 residues. V trimming: 6 bases; J trimming: 7 bases; junction bases outside the gene matches: 6. CDR1 is SQVTM and CDR2 is ANQGSEA in the germline V gene. CDR3 in DNA: TGCAGCGTCACAGGGGTTAGGAATGAGCAGTTCTTC. The encoded protein is CSVTGVRNEQFF.

The rearrangement uses TRBV4-2 and TRBJ1-4, with 8 bases lining up with TRBD1. Germline CDR1 reads LGHNA; CDR2 reads YNFKEQ. The CDR3 loop spans 16 amino acids. The junction had 8 bases not matched to a gene; V was cut back by 1 base and J by 7 bases. The CDR3 sequence is CASSQVRGQGGEKLFF. The CDR3, as DNA: TGTGCCAGCAGCCAAGTTAGAGGACAGGGTGGTGAAAAACTGTTTTTT.